This TCR beta chain was found in a study of blood T cell repertoires in COVID-19. Study details: Samples taken during acute and convalescent COVID-19 were collected in the United States, Italy and Spain. From T cells, B-cell-depleted T cells, or PBMCs came the material, which was cDNA or gDNA.

Only in-frame clones appear in the TCRdb table, and some are missing; sequencing was by immunoSEQ multiplex PCR. The sample holds about 340,000 clones, around 82% seen once. The sample was peripheral blood. The clonotype was recovered from a young man with active or convalescent COVID-19.

The CDR3 bases are TGTGCCAGCAGCCAGGGACTAGCGGGCACAGATACGCAGTATTTT. This sequence encodes CASSQGLAGTDTQYF. The chain recombines TRBV7-3 with TRBJ2-3, with 11 nucleotides matching TRBD2. The CDR3 spans 15 residues. Germline CDR1 and CDR2: SGHTA and FQGTGA. The V gene end was trimmed by 5 bases and the J gene end by 1 base; junction bases not matched to a gene: 2.